This T cell receptor (beta chain) emerged from a study of shared clonotypes between healthy human individuals. This clone showed up just once. Profiling relied on immunoSEQ multiplex PCR, and the TCRdb table lists in-frame clones only, not all of them. The sample consists of around 2.1 million clones, 90% to 97% of them appearing once. From germline, CDR1 is SNHLY and CDR2 FYNNEI. The CDR3 loop spans 15 amino acids. Trimming removed 2 bases from V and 7 bases from J; junction bases left unmatched: 5. This sequence was found in a man aged 18 to 30 in good health. The chain carries TRBV2 and TRBJ1-2; 12 bases agree with TRBD1. Sequencing was done on a sample of naive CD4+ T cells sorted from blood. Subset indicated: CD45RA+ positively selected. The CDR3 here is CASSEPGQGASGYTF. CDR3 bases: TGTGCCAGCAGTGAACCGGGACAGGGGGCGAGTGGCTACACCTTC.